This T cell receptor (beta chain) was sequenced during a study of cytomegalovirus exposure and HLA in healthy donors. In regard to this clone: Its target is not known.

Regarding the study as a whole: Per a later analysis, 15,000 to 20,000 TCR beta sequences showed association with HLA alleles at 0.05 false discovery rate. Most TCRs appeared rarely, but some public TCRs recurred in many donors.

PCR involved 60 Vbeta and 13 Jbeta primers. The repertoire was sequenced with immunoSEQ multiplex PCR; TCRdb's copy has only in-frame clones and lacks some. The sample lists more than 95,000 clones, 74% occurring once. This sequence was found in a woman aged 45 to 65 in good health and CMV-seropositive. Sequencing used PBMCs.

For the CDR3, the DNA is TGCGCCAGCATCTTTGGAGATCTATCCACCGGGGAGCTGTTTTTT. Its translation: CASIFGDLSTGELFF. This chain connects TRBV5-1 to TRBJ2-2; no clear D. CDR1 SGHRS and CDR2 YFSETQ come from the germline V gene. The CDR3 loop spans 15 amino acids. Trimming removed 6 bases from V and 4 bases from J, with 16 bases in between.